This T cell receptor beta chain was captured by sequencing in a study of blood T cell repertoires in COVID-19. This clone is a singleton in its sample. Under the authors' procedure: It was from reference gene primer amplification that nucleated cell counts were estimated. Measured with immunoSEQ multiplex PCR; TCRdb has only the in-frame clones, and not every one. The V and J calls and clone size are taken from that table; D and trimming were inferred from the DNA. The sample consists of approximately 150,000 clones, roughly 88% of them appearing once. Recruits, aged 18 to 89 years, lived in 20 to 30 US areas. Clinical history reported by participants formed the basis on which cohorts were assigned. Recovered status in Cohort 3 required two negative PCRs, clearance, or symptom resolution. This clonotype was sampled from a man aged 45-65 years who had recovered from COVID-19. The sequenced sample was PBMCs or T cells enriched from blood (not recorded which).

The CDR3 spells CASSPHTDTQYF. The CDR3 DNA is TGTGCCAGCAGCCCCCACACAGATACGCAGTATTTT. This chain uses TRBV9 with TRBJ2-3; D is uncertain. The germline V gene encodes CDR1 SGDLS and CDR2 YYNGEE. Trimming shortened V by 4 bases and J by 2 bases, and 5 bases separated the two germline ends. This CDR3 has 12 residues.